Shown below are 30 T cell receptor beta chains from a single sample sequenced in a study of cytomegalovirus exposure and HLA in healthy donors. The PCR had 60 Vbeta and 13 Jbeta primers. The repertoire was sequenced with immunoSEQ multiplex PCR; TCRdb's copy has only in-frame clones and lacks some. This sample yields 30,000 to 40,000 clones, of which about two thirds are seen a single time; over 9.5% belongs to the top ten. The sequenced sample was PBMCs. The receptors were gathered from a man aged 40-55 years in good health and CMV-seropositive.

The chain employs TRBV5-6 and TRBJ1-6; 9 bases are shared with TRBD1. Germline CDR1 reads SGHDT; CDR2 reads YYEEEE. V was pared by 4 bases and J by 10 bases, with 12 bases of the junction left unmatched. The CDR3 contains 16 residues. CDR3 coding DNA: TGTGCCAGCAGCCCAACCTCCGGGACAGGGAGGTCACCCCTCCACTTT. Translation gives CASSPTSGTGRSPLHF.

The chain carries TRBV6-4 and TRBJ2-2; 7 bases fit TRBD2. The V gene end was trimmed by 9 bases and the J gene end by 0 bases; junction bases not matched to a gene: 7. This CDR3 has 15 residues. The germline V gene encodes CDR1 MRHNA and CDR2 SNTAGT. The CDR3, as DNA: TGTGCCAGTCGAGCGGGGAGCCCGAACACCGGGGAGCTGTTTTTT. Protein product: CASRAGSPNTGELFF.

This rearrangement joins TRBV28 to TRBJ2-5, with 9 nucleotides matching TRBD2. This CDR3 spans 15 amino acids. V shed 5 bases and J 7 bases; nucleotides not matched to a gene: 11. CDR1 and CDR2 (germline): MDHEN, SYDVKM. This CDR3 reads CASSLLAGGRGTQYF. The CDR3 bases are TGTGCCAGCAGTCTTCTTGCGGGGGGGCGGGGGACCCAGTACTTC.

This clone ranks as large (0.1 to 1%). The chain recombines TRBV2 with TRBJ2-1, with D maybe TRBD2 (5 bases). Germline assignment: CDR1 SNHLY and CDR2 FYNNEI. CDR3 length: 14 residues. V shed 6 bases and J shed 0 bases, with 9 bases lying between them. CDR3: CASSPGSSYNEQFF. In nucleotides, the CDR3 is TGTGCCAGCAGCCCGGGGAGCTCCTACAATGAGCAGTTCTTC.

This clone was observed a few times. The V call is TRBV11-2, the J call TRBJ2-7, with D perhaps TRBD2 (5 bases). Germline CDR1 reads SGHAT; CDR2 reads FQNNGV. V dropped 1 base and J dropped 5 bases, with 12 bases sitting between them. This CDR3 is built from 14 residues. CDR3 in DNA: TGTGCCAGCAGCTTAGCGGGAATATCAAACGAGCAGTACTTC. It codes for CASSLAGISNEQYF.

The chain joins TRBV4-2 to TRBJ2-7, with 7 bases aligning to TRBD1. Germline V gene data show CDR1 as LGHNA and CDR2 as YNFKEQ. The CDR3 is 17 residues long. V trimming: 0 bases; J trimming: 0 bases; junction bases outside the gene matches: 8. CDR3 nucleotide sequence: TGTGCCAGCAGCCAAGAAGGGGCCGGGACAGTCTCCTACGAGCAGTACTTC. This codes for CASSQEGAGTVSYEQYF.

This chain joins TRBV9 and TRBJ2-3; no clear D. Trimming left V 4 bases short and J 0 bases short, with 9 bases between. Germline CDR1 is SGDLS and CDR2 is YYNGEE. The CDR3 covers 14 residues. CDR3 bases: TGTGCCAGCAGCCTGATGAGCAGCACAGATACGCAGTATTTT. Translation gives CASSLMSSTDTQYF.

This clone was seen only a few times. This chain links TRBV16 with TRBJ1-1; D is undetermined. CDR1 and CDR2 (germline): KGHSY, FQNENV. V shed 1 base and J shed 6 bases, with 9 bases lying between them. This CDR3 is 13 amino acids long. The CDR3, as DNA: TGTGCCAGCAGCCAATATCCAGGTTCTGAAGCTTTCTTT. Its translation: CASSQYPGSEAFF.

The V call is TRBV10-3, the J call TRBJ2-1; 13 nucleotides agree with TRBD2. In germline, CDR1 is ENHRY, CDR2 SYGVKD. The V segment lost 6 bases and the J segment 7 bases; nucleotides outside the gene matches: 3. This CDR3 region has 14 residues. The CDR3 loop reads CAISGTSGENEQFF. DNA for the CDR3: TGTGCCATCAGCGGGACTAGCGGGGAAAATGAGCAGTTCTTC.

The CDR3 DNA sequence: TGTGCCAGCAGTCCGGACAGGGGGCCCTACGAGCAGTACTTC. It codes for CASSPDRGPYEQYF. This chain links TRBV27 with TRBJ2-7, with 11 bases aligning to TRBD1. The trim removed 5 bases at V and 2 bases at J, leaving 2 bases unmatched. The length of the CDR3 is 14 residues. Germline lookup yields CDR1 MNHEY and CDR2 SMNVEV (reference sequence).

The rearrangement links TRBV6-5 to TRBJ2-1, with 7 bases fitting TRBD2. This CDR3 is 15 amino acids long. In germline, CDR1 is MNHEY, CDR2 SVGAGI. V shed 5 bases and J 7 bases; nucleotides not matched to a gene: 11. DNA for the CDR3: TGTGCCAGCAGTAGGGGCGGGGGTCTGATGAATGAGCAGTTCTTC. Protein sequence: CASSRGGGLMNEQFF.

In its sample, this clone was seen a few times. V and J are TRBV6-6 and TRBJ2-1, with 14 nucleotides matching TRBD2. CDR3 size: 15 residues. The germline V gene encodes CDR1 MNHNY and CDR2 SVGAGI (reference sequence). The ends lost 6 bases at V and 9 bases at J; junction bases unmatched: 7. The CDR3 coding sequence is TGTGCCAGCAGCCAGACTAGCGGGGGGGGGAGTGAGCAGTTCTTC. Translated, it gives CASSQTSGGGSEQFF.

This chain uses TRBV6-6 with TRBJ1-1; D perhaps matches TRBD1 (5 bases). The germline CDR1 and CDR2 sequences are MNHNY and SVGAGI (reference sequence). CDR3 size: 16 residues. With 7 bases removed from V and 7 bases from J, the gap between germline ends came to 25 bases. CDR3 loop: CASNEAELMVRGEAFF. The CDR3 bases are TGTGCCAGCAATGAGGCGGAGTTGATGGTAAGGGGTGAAGCTTTCTTT.

The CDR3 coding sequence is TGTGCCGGAGCGACAGGGGGAGAGACCCAGTACTTC. It encodes CAGATGGETQYF. The rearrangement joins TRBV25-1 to TRBJ2-5, with 9 bases aligning to TRBD1. J gave up 4 bases and V 11 bases, and 5 bases lay outside the gene matches. CDR1 is MGHDK, CDR2 SYGVNS, per germline. This CDR3 has 12 residues.

The chain recombines TRBV5-4 with TRBJ1-2, with TRBD1 identical over 8 bases. In germline, CDR1 is SGHNT, CDR2 YYREEE (reference sequence). V lost 4 bases and J lost 4; bases outside the gene matches: 3. The CDR3 spans 13 residues. For the CDR3, the DNA is TGTGCCAGCAGCGGCGGGACAGGCTATGGCTACACCTTC. Its protein is CASSGGTGYGYTF.

This clone showed up just a few times. The chain is built from TRBV4-1 and TRBJ1-3; a possible D gene is TRBD1 (6 bases). There are 17 residues in the CDR3. The germline V gene has CDR1 MGHRA and CDR2 YSYEKL. V was cut by 4 bases and J by 0 bases, with 16 bases left in between. The CDR3 reads CASSRQGGPSSGNTIYF. The CDR3 DNA follows: TGCGCCAGCAGCCGCCAAGGGGGACCGTCCTCTGGAAACACCATATATTTT.

V is TRBV2 and J is TRBJ1-1; 8 bases agree with TRBD1. The V segment lost 5 bases and the J segment 7 bases; nucleotides outside the gene matches: 9. In germline, CDR1 is SNHLY, CDR2 FYNNEI. The CDR3 is 14 amino acids. The CDR3 DNA reads TGTGCCAGCAGTCGACAGGGGCGAGGGAATGAAGCTTTCTTT. Encoded protein: CASSRQGRGNEAFF.

V and J are TRBV29-1 and TRBJ2-1, with D possibly matching TRBD1 (6 bases). This CDR3 contains 12 residues. With 6 bases removed from V and 10 bases from J, the gap between germline ends came to 16 bases. In germline, CDR1 is SQVTM, CDR2 ANQGSEA. The CDR3 DNA reads as TGCAGCGTAGCAGGGCCCACAGGGGAGCAGTTCTTC. Encoded protein: CSVAGPTGEQFF.

This clone has a single count. The chain has TRBV18 and TRBJ2-1; 11 bases align to TRBD1. The V gene's germline CDR1 is KGHSH and CDR2 LQKENI. The CDR3 covers 16 residues. The V and J ends lost 3 bases and 3 bases, in that order; junction bases with no gene match: 4. The DNA for the CDR3 is TGTGCCAGCTCACCTACCGGGACAGGGGGCTACAATGAGCAGTTCTTC. Translation gives CASSPTGTGGYNEQFF.

This CDR3 is CASSVGTRRTDTQYF. CDR3 sequence (DNA): TGTGCCAGCAGCGTCGGGACTAGACGCACAGATACGCAGTATTTT. The rearrangement links TRBV9 to TRBJ2-3, with 8 positions matching TRBD2. Germline lookup yields CDR1 SGDLS and CDR2 YYNGEE. This CDR3 has 15 amino acids. The V and J ends lost 2 bases and 1 base, in that order; junction bases with no gene match: 3.

The V gene is TRBV7-7, the J gene TRBJ2-1; D is possibly TRBD1 (6 bases). Trimming cost V 2 bases and J 9 bases, with 11 bases left between them. The CDR3 extends over 13 amino acids. Germline V lookup: CDR1 SSHAT, CDR2 FNYEAQ (reference sequence). As DNA, the CDR3 is TGTGCCAGCAGCTTACAGGGGCAGGGTGAGCAGTTCTTC. Translated: CASSLQGQGEQFF.

V usage is TRBV5-1 and J usage is TRBJ2-5, with a possible D match to TRBD2 (5 bases). This CDR3 contains 15 residues. Deletions cut 2 bases from V and 4 bases from J, with 15 bases between. The V gene's germline CDR1 is SGHRS and CDR2 YFSETQ. Here the CDR3 DNA reads TGCGCCAGCAGCTTAGATGGGAGCCCGGGAGAGACCCAGTACTTC. Encoded protein: CASSLDGSPGETQYF. The full variable domain, completed using reference TRBV5-1 and TRBJ2-5, is KAGVTQTPRYLIKTRGQQVTLSCSPISGHRSVSWYQQTPGQGLQFLFEYFSETQRNKGNFPGRFSGRQFSNSRSEMNVSTLELGDSALYLCASSLDGSPGETQYFGPGTRLLVL.

V gene TRBV11-2 combines with J gene TRBJ1-1; 9 nucleotides agree with TRBD1. V trimming: 6 bases; J trimming: 12 bases; junction bases outside the gene matches: 11. The CDR3 spans 13 residues. Germline V gene data show CDR1 as SGHAT and CDR2 as FQNNGV. The CDR3 sequence: CASRRTGGAKTFF. The DNA for the CDR3 is TGTGCCAGCAGACGAACAGGGGGCGCGAAAACTTTCTTT.

This rearrangement joins TRBV5-1 to TRBJ2-7; D may be TRBD1 (5 bases). Germline V gene sequence: CDR1 SGHRS, CDR2 YFSETQ. The CDR3 has 14 amino acids. V lost 5 bases and J 2 bases, leaving 14 bases between the germline ends. CDR3 amino acids: CASSPQGGPYEQYF. The CDR3 region has the DNA TGCGCCAGCAGTCCGCAGGGCGGCCCCTACGAGCAGTACTTC.

The V call is TRBV7-2, the J call TRBJ2-3, with 13 bases that match TRBD2. Trimming at V came to 5 bases and at J to 0 bases, leaving 2 bases not matched to a gene. This CDR3 has 16 amino acids. Per germline, CDR1 SGHTA and CDR2 FQGNSA. The CDR3 loop is CASSQGLAGSTDTQYF. The CDR3, as DNA: TGTGCCAGCAGCCAGGGACTAGCGGGGAGCACAGATACGCAGTATTTT.

The chain joins TRBV25-1 to TRBJ1-6; 7 bases are a match to TRBD1. This CDR3 contains 14 residues. Germline V CDR1 and CDR2: MGHDK, SYGVNS. The J segment lost 4 bases and the V segment lost 5 bases, leaving 2 bases of the junction unmatched. CDR3 nucleotide sequence: TGTGCCAGCAGTAAGGGACAGTATAATTCACCCCTCCACTTT. This sequence encodes CASSKGQYNSPLHF.

The V call is TRBV6-1, the J call TRBJ2-7, with D unclear. The germline CDR1 and CDR2 sequences are MNHNS and SASEGT. V lost 2 bases to trimming and J lost 6 bases, with 11 bases between them. The CDR3 is made up of 13 amino acids. The chain's CDR3 is CASSELRLGEQYF. In DNA, the CDR3 is TGTGCCAGCAGTGAACTTAGGCTAGGCGAGCAGTACTTC.

The J gene is TRBJ2-2, the V gene TRBV7-8, with D perhaps TRBD1 (5 bases). Germline CDR1 is SGHVS and CDR2 is FQNEAQ. The V and J ends lost 4 bases and 3 bases respectively, with 15 bases between them. This CDR3 contains 16 residues. CDR3 region: CASSSDLDRYTGELFF. The CDR3 DNA sequence: TGTGCCAGCAGCTCTGACCTCGACAGATACACCGGGGAGCTGTTTTTT. Looking up the rest from reference TRBV7-8 and TRBJ2-2 gives the full variable domain: GAGVSQSPRYKVAKRGQDVALRCDPISGHVSLFWYQQALGQGPEFLTYFQNEAQLDKSGLPSDRFFAERPEGSVSTLKIQRTQQEDSAVYLCASSSDLDRYTGELFFGEGSRLTVL.

The rearrangement links TRBV19 to TRBJ2-5; TRBD2 might be the D (6 bases). The germline V gene has CDR1 LNHDA and CDR2 SQIVND (reference sequence). V was cut by 7 bases and J by 5 bases, with 14 bases left in between. The CDR3 is 13 amino acids. The CDR3 spells CASMAKSGETQYF. The CDR3 nucleotides are TGTGCCAGTATGGCTAAAAGCGGGGAGACCCAGTACTTC.

This chain connects TRBV4-2 to TRBJ1-4; D is uncertain. Between the trimmed V and J ends, which lost 2 bases and 7 bases, there was a span of 14 bases. This CDR3 contains 15 residues. The germline CDR1 and CDR2 sequences are LGHNA and YNFKEQ. In DNA form, the CDR3 reads TGTGCCAGCAGCCAATCCGCGAGCCGGGGTGAAAAACTGTTTTTT. It encodes CASSQSASRGEKLFF.